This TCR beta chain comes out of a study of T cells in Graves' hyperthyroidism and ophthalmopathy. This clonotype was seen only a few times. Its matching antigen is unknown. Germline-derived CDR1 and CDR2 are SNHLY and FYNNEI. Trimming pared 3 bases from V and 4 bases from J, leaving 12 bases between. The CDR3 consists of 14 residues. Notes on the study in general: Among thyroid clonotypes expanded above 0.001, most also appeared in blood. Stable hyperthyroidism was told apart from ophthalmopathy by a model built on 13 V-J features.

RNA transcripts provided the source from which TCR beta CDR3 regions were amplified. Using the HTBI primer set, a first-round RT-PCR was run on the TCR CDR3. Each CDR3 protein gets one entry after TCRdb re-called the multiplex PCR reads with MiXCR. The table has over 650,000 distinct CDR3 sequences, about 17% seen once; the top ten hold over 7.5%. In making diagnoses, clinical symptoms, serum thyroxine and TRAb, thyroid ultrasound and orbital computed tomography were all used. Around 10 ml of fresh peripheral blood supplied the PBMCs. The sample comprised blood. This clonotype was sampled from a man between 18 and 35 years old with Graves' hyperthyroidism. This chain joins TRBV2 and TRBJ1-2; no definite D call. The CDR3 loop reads CASSEPGPFYGYTF. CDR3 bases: TGTGCCAGCAGTGAGCCGGGTCCGTTCTATGGCTACACCTTC.